The clone carrying this T cell receptor beta chain appeared many times. This sample is drawn from a study of early T cells in non-severe SARS-CoV-2 infection. TCRdb re-analysed the 5' RACE reads in MiXCR, keeping a single row per CDR3 protein. The table records 55,000 to 85,000 distinct CDR3 sequences, 9.5% to 15% of them present only once. CDR1 is SEHNR and CDR2 is FQNEAQ in the germline V gene (reference sequence). V was clipped by 5 bases and J by 5 bases, with 12 bases between them. This CDR3 region has 13 residues. The specimen was whole blood. This clonotype originated in an adult who was a healthcare worker with PCR-confirmed SARS-CoV-2 infection or an uninfected control (not recorded which). The chain couples TRBV7-9 to TRBJ2-5; the D gene is possibly TRBD2 (6 bases). As DNA, the CDR3 is TGTGCCAGCAGCCCGCGGGGACCGGAGACCCAGTACTTC. It translates to CASSPRGPETQYF.